This is a list of T cell receptor beta chains from one sample in a study of blood T cell repertoires in COVID-19. The protocol was immunoSEQ multiplex PCR, while the TCRdb copy is restricted to in-frame clones and leaves out a portion. The table records around 230,000 clones, less than 90% of them present only once. Sequenced material: peripheral blood. The receptors here all came from a woman aged 70-85 years with active or convalescent COVID-19. Both conserved end residues are trimmed from each CDR3.

J gene	CDR3 length	V gene	CDR3 protein
TRBJ1-2	12	TRBV4-1	ASQRGLGSDGYT
TRBJ1-2	16	TRBV29-1	SVFIPGRDRGFNYGYT
TRBJ1-2	11	TRBV10-3	AISEETDFGYT
TRBJ2-3	15	TRBV5-6	ASSGKGAWGYTDTQY
TRBJ1-2	8	TRBV12-3/TRBV12-4	ASGARGYT
TRBJ1-1	11	TRBV5-1	ASSPAAGTEAF
TRBJ2-7	12	TRBV5-6	ASSLRASFYEQY
TRBJ2-7	15	TRBV5-1	ASSLGSTGLASYEQY
TRBJ1-2	12	TRBV7-2	ASSLAKGDYGYT
TRBJ1-2	12	TRBV6-5	ASRTGEWGYGYT
TRBJ2-3	14	TRBV10-3	AISDALAGRADTQY
TRBJ2-1	11	TRBV19	ASSSLGGNEQF
TRBJ2-1	13	TRBV5-1	ASSLVSGVGNEQF
TRBJ2-7	12	TRBV5-1	ASSSDWGSEEQY
TRBJ2-5	13	TRBV6-5	ASSYGAGSGETQY
TRBJ2-4	10	TRBV2	ASSGDRAGQY
TRBJ2-3	13	TRBV7-2	ASSRGLAGTDTQY
TRBJ2-1	11	TRBV18	ASQMGGTEEQF
TRBJ2-7	12	TRBV5-1	ASSLGTASGEQY
TRBJ1-5	17	TRBV7-9	ASSLAFPIGGASNQPQH
TRBJ2-3	11	TRBV5-1	ASSRDTADTQY
TRBJ2-5	11	TRBV7-2	ASSPRRGETQY
TRBJ1-4	11	TRBV12-3/TRBV12-4	ASSRTENEKLF
TRBJ1-2	13	TRBV7-2	ASSLGTGDNYGYT
TRBJ1-1	12	TRBV5-5	ARIRGSLNTEAF
TRBJ1-6	14	TRBV5-1	ASSSRDAGGNSPLH
TRBJ1-5	10	TRBV28	ASSVQNQPQH
TRBJ2-7	12	TRBV7-2	ASSPTGTGGEQY
TRBJ2-1	13	TRBV5-6	ASSFGTSGWVEQF
TRBJ2-7	12	TRBV19	ASSIGAGSYEQY
TRBJ1-6	15	TRBV7-2	ASSLLQGPALGSPLH
TRBJ2-5	12	TRBV25-1	ASSEWAGQETQY
TRBJ2-5	12	TRBV5-4	ASSLVGAGETQY
TRBJ1-5	13	TRBV19	ASSAQGAGNQPQH
TRBJ1-2	13	TRBV5-5	ASSTQRVGYNGYT
TRBJ1-2	12	TRBV11-1	ASSLGQGGYGYT
TRBJ1-2	12	TRBV21-1	ASSKEQGAYGYT
TRBJ2-7	14	TRBV7-3	ASSLIGTPSTYEQY
TRBJ2-6	13	TRBV5-1	ASSPTVSGANVLT
TRBJ2-1	11	TRBV6-5	ASRQNRPNEQF
TRBJ2-1	10	TRBV19	ASSPHSGRQF
TRBJ1-2	13	TRBV19	ASKDRGLVDYGYT